This T cell receptor (beta chain) was captured by sequencing in a study of early T cells in non-severe SARS-CoV-2 infection. Study overall: The study sequenced bulk RNA from unsorted whole blood, with chains unpaired. Study-level findings and limits: Private and CD4 specificities were missed by VDJdb matching, which favored anti-spike CD8 responses.

The CDR3 length is 19 residues. V lost 7 bases to trimming and J lost 6 bases, with 34 bases between them. Germline values: CDR1 SGHRS, CDR2 YFSETQ. This clonotype came up many times. Its cognate antigen is unknown. In the library, individual cDNA molecules carried attached unique molecular identifiers. A single record per CDR3 protein comes from TCRdb applying MiXCR to the 5' RACE reads. The table shows tens of thousands of distinct CDR3 sequences, with about an eighth occurring only once. This clonotype was sampled from an adult who was a healthcare worker with PCR-confirmed SARS-CoV-2 infection or an uninfected control (not recorded which). Specimen: whole blood. The chain has TRBV5-1 and TRBJ1-1, with a possible D match to TRBD1 (5 bases). The CDR3 DNA reads as TGCGCCAGCTCGGTTTCCCCGGGACTCGGCTTCCTGGAACACTCTGAAGCTTTCTTT. Translated, it gives CASSVSPGLGFLEHSEAFF.